Shown below are 22 T cell receptor beta chains from a single sample sequenced in a study of T cell changes during pregnancy in multiple sclerosis (dated by TCRdb to the late 2010s). The method was the immunoSEQ multiplex PCR assay. The table was pulled from immuneACCESS by TCRdb, which kept in-frame rearrangements only. Such tables lose some clones; where checked, under half of the loss comes from unresolved V genes, and the rest has no known cause. The sample table holds tens of thousands of clones, of which 92% were seen once. The top ten clones comprise approximately 4% of the sample. The specimen was peripheral blood, collected after pregnancy. All receptors derive from a female donor in good health, enrolled as a control in a pregnancy study.

This clone has only one observation. The V call is TRBV7-9, the J call TRBJ2-2, with D possibly TRBD1 on 6 matching bases. Germline V gene data show CDR1 as SEHNR and CDR2 as FQNEAQ (reference sequence). Between the trimmed V and J ends, which lost 5 bases and 5 bases, there was a span of 9 bases. This CDR3 has 13 residues. CDR3 coding DNA: TGTGCCAGCAGCGGCAGGGGTACCGGGGAGCTGTTTTTT. Its protein is CASSGRGTGELFF.

This chain connects TRBV5-4 to TRBJ1-1; 10 positions match TRBD1. The CDR3 loop spans 15 amino acids. From germline, CDR1 is SGHNT and CDR2 YYREEE (reference sequence). V shed 4 bases, J shed 3 bases, and the junction held 6 bases outside the gene matches. CDR3 sequence reads: CASSAGTGEHTEAFF. The CDR3 DNA reads as TGTGCCAGCAGCGCCGGGACAGGGGAACACACTGAAGCTTTCTTT.

This chain links TRBV28 with TRBJ1-2, with a possible D match to TRBD1 (6 bases). Germline V gene sequence: CDR1 MDHEN, CDR2 SYDVKM. Between the trimmed V and J ends, which lost 2 bases and 5 bases, there was a span of 9 bases. The CDR3 sequence is 13 residues long. This CDR3 is CASSLPGAYGYTF. The DNA for the CDR3 is TGTGCCAGCAGTTTACCAGGGGCATATGGCTACACCTTC.

J is TRBJ2-3 and V is TRBV5-8; the match to TRBD2 covers 11 bases. Germline assignment: CDR1 SGHTS and CDR2 YDEGEE. V trimming: 5 bases; J trimming: 2 bases; junction bases outside the gene matches: 4. The CDR3 is 15 amino acids. CDR3 region: CASRTSGTYTDTQYF. The CDR3 coding sequence is TGTGCCAGCAGGACTAGCGGGACTTACACAGATACGCAGTATTTT.

The chain carries TRBV5-1 and TRBJ1-3; D gene uncertain. V was clipped by 4 bases and J by 0 bases, with 11 bases between them. CDR3 length: 15 amino acids. Per germline, CDR1 SGHRS and CDR2 YFSETQ. The DNA for the CDR3 is TGCGCCAGCAGCCCTCCGGGGAGCTCTGGAAACACCATATATTTT. It translates to CASSPPGSSGNTIYF.

The chain carries TRBV5-1 and TRBJ2-1, with 10 bases fitting TRBD2. The germline V gene encodes CDR1 SGHRS and CDR2 YFSETQ. Trimming at V came to 2 bases and at J to 8 bases, leaving 4 bases not matched to a gene. There are 14 residues in the CDR3. The CDR3 here is CASSFPGLAYEQFF. The CDR3, as DNA: TGCGCCAGCAGCTTCCCGGGACTAGCGTATGAGCAGTTCTTC.

This chain joins TRBV18 and TRBJ1-2, with D hard to call. In germline, CDR1 is KGHSH, CDR2 LQKENI. The CDR3 runs 13 residues. V was pared by 4 bases and J by 5 bases, with 11 bases between. The CDR3 sequence is CASSLQREYGYTF. DNA for the CDR3: TGTGCCAGCTCACTCCAGAGGGAGTATGGCTACACCTTC.

A single count supports this clone. The V gene is TRBV6-5, the J gene TRBJ1-5; D not resolved. Trimming took off 4 bases at V and 7 bases at J, with 11 bases between the two ends. There are 13 residues in the CDR3. The V gene's germline CDR1 is MNHEY and CDR2 SVGAGI. CDR3 DNA: TGTGCCAGCAGTTCGCAGGCCCGGCAGCCCCAGCATTTT. This encodes CASSSQARQPQHF.

The V and J genes are TRBV27 and TRBJ1-5; 7 bases map to TRBD1. J lost 5 bases, V lost 5 bases, and 9 bases had no gene match. Germline V gene sequence: CDR1 MNHEY, CDR2 SMNVEV (reference sequence). The CDR3 covers 15 residues. The CDR3 nucleotides read TGTGCCAGCAGTGTAACACAGGGGTCGGATCAGCCCCAGCATTTT. The encoded protein is CASSVTQGSDQPQHF.

In this sample, this clone turned up once. The rearrangement uses TRBV28 and TRBJ2-5; 7 bases agree with TRBD2. The CDR3 runs to 12 residues. V lost 8 bases to trimming and J lost 7 bases; unmatched junction nucleotides: 7. Germline CDR1 and CDR2: MDHEN and SYDVKM. In nucleotides, the CDR3 is TGTGCCAGCTGGGGGAGGGTGGGGACCCAGTACTTC. Encoded protein: CASWGRVGTQYF.

The chain couples TRBV7-9 to TRBJ1-2, with TRBD1 as a possible D gene (5 bases). Germline assignment: CDR1 SEHNR and CDR2 FQNEAQ (reference sequence). This CDR3 comprises 14 residues. V was trimmed by 5 bases and J by 5 bases, leaving 15 bases between them. As DNA, the CDR3 is TGTGCCAGCAGCACCCCCGGACGGGGGTATGGCTACACCTTC. Translated, it gives CASSTPGRGYGYTF.

The rearrangement uses TRBV27 and TRBJ1-1, with D maybe TRBD1 (5 bases). This CDR3 is 12 amino acids long. Trimming pared 7 bases from V and 6 bases from J, leaving 12 bases between. Germline lookup yields CDR1 MNHEY and CDR2 SMNVEV (reference sequence). CDR3 residues: CASNVQGPEAFF. As DNA, the CDR3 is TGTGCCAGCAACGTTCAGGGCCCTGAAGCTTTCTTT.

This clone was seen only once. V usage is TRBV6-5 and J usage is TRBJ2-1; 8 bases fit TRBD1. The CDR3 has 15 amino acids. The ends lost 5 bases at V and 0 bases at J; junction bases unmatched: 3. Germline CDR1 and CDR2: MNHEY and SVGAGI. The CDR3 reads CASSGGTGSYNEQFF. CDR3 coding DNA: TGTGCCAGCAGTGGGGGGACAGGCTCCTACAATGAGCAGTTCTTC.

This clone occurred a few times. The chain is built from TRBV7-9 and TRBJ1-1, with D uncertain. V shed 3 bases and J shed 1 base, with 9 bases lying between them. The CDR3 runs 14 residues. CDR1 and CDR2 from the germline V gene are SEHNR and FQNEAQ (reference sequence). The CDR3 loop reads CASSLLEGNTEAFF. The CDR3 DNA reads as TGTGCCAGCAGCTTGTTGGAGGGGAACACTGAAGCTTTCTTT.

This chain joins TRBV4-1 and TRBJ2-5; 7 nucleotides align to TRBD2. Germline assignment: CDR1 MGHRA and CDR2 YSYEKL. This CDR3 spans 15 amino acids. V was clipped by 4 bases and J by 0 bases; unmatched bases: 5. The CDR3 DNA reads TGCGCCAGCAGCCCGGGGACTATAAACCAAGAGACCCAGTACTTC. Translating it yields CASSPGTINQETQYF.

This clone was found a few times. The chain employs TRBV18 and TRBJ1-2; TRBD1 aligns across 9 bases. This CDR3 comprises 15 residues. Germline CDR1 and CDR2: KGHSH and LQKENI. Trimming at V came to 2 bases and at J to 1 base, leaving 2 bases not matched to a gene. CDR3 protein: CASSPDRGNNYGYTF. CDR3 nucleotides: TGTGCCAGCTCACCAGACAGGGGGAATAACTATGGCTACACCTTC. Drawing the rest from reference TRBV18 and TRBJ1-2, the complete variable domain is NAGVMQNPRHLVRRRGQEARLRCSPMKGHSHVYWYRQLPEEGLKFMVYLQKENIIDESGMPKERFSAEFPKEGPSILRIQQVVRGDSAAYFCASSPDRGNNYGYTFGSGTRLTVV.

The chain is built from TRBV6-1 and TRBJ2-3; TRBD2 matches at 13 bases. This CDR3 comprises 16 residues. The germline CDR1 and CDR2 sequences are MNHNS and SASEGT. V trimming: 3 bases; J trimming: 7 bases; junction bases outside the gene matches: 7. As DNA, the CDR3 is TGTGCCAGCAGTGATGGAGGACTAGCGGGGGTAAATACGCAGTATTTT. This encodes CASSDGGLAGVNTQYF.

The rearrangement links TRBV27 to TRBJ1-1; no firm D call. The germline gives CDR1 MNHEY, CDR2 SMNVEV (reference sequence). The CDR3 has 15 residues. Trimming took off 1 base at V and 0 bases at J, with 9 bases between the two ends. CDR3 loop: CASSLFPRMNTEAFF. CDR3 sequence (DNA): TGTGCCAGCAGTTTATTCCCCAGGATGAACACTGAAGCTTTCTTT.

The chain is built from TRBV19 and TRBJ1-1, with D possibly being TRBD1 (5 bases). This CDR3 has 16 amino acids. CDR1 and CDR2 (germline): LNHDA, SQIVND (reference sequence). V gave up 7 bases and J gave up 0 bases, with 18 bases separating them. The DNA of the CDR3 is TGTGCCAGTACCCGAGGACCAGGGTACATGAACACTGAAGCTTTCTTT. Translating it yields CASTRGPGYMNTEAFF. The variable domain in full, with the rest retrieved from reference TRBV19 and TRBJ1-1, is DGGITQSPKYLFRKEGQNVTLSCEQNLNHDAMYWYRQDPGQGLRLIYYSQIVNDFQKGDIAEGYSVSREKKESFPLTVTSAQKNPTAFYLCASTRGPGYMNTEAFFGQGTRLTVV.

The V call is TRBV13, the J call TRBJ2-7; tentative D call: TRBD2 (7 bases). Trimming removed 3 bases at V and 3 bases at J, with 15 bases between. Germline values: CDR1 PRHDT, CDR2 FYEKMQ (reference sequence). This CDR3 has 15 amino acids. The CDR3 DNA reads TGTGCCAGCAGCTTGGGGAGGGGGGGCCACTACGAGCAGTACTTC. Protein product: CASSLGRGGHYEQYF.

The chain joins TRBV5-1 to TRBJ1-4, with TRBD1 matching over 10 bases. V trimming: 4 bases; J trimming: 7 bases; junction bases outside the gene matches: 7. The CDR3 covers 15 residues. In germline, CDR1 is SGHRS, CDR2 YFSETQ. The chain's CDR3 is CASSQGGQGTEKLFF. CDR3 sequence (DNA): TGCGCCAGCAGCCAGGGGGGACAGGGGACTGAAAAACTGTTTTTT.

V and J are TRBV4-1 and TRBJ1-5, with D possibly matching TRBD1 (5 bases). The CDR3 is 17 residues long. V was clipped by 1 base and J by 0 bases, with 13 bases between them. CDR1 and CDR2 from the germline V gene are MGHRA and YSYEKL. CDR3 amino acids: CASSQGLSGGSNQPQHF. CDR3 in DNA: TGCGCCAGCAGCCAAGGTCTATCCGGGGGTAGCAATCAGCCCCAGCATTTT.